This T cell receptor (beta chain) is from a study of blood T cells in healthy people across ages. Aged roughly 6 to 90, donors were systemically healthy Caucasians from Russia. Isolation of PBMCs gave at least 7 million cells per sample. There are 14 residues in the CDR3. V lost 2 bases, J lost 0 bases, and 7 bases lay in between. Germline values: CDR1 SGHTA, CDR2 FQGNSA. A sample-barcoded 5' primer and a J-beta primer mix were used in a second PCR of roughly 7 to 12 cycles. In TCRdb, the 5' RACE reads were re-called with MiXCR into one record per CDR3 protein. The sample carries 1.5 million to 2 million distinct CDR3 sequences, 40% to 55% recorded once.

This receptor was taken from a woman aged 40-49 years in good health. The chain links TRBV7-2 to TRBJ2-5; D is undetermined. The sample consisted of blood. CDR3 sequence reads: CASSLPMYQETQYF. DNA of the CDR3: TGTGCCAGCAGCTTACCTATGTACCAAGAGACCCAGTACTTC.